The T cell receptor (beta chain) described here comes from a study of PD-L1 blockade in urothelial cancer. Indicated time point: pretreatment peripheral blood. Into every PCR, synthetic TCR analog templates were spiked. Clones were sequenced by immunoSEQ multiplex PCR, and TCRdb holds only the in-frame ones, with some missing. The sample shows 80,000 to 90,000 clones, more than 75% of them seen only once. Germline V gives CDR1 SGHTS, CDR2 YDEGEE. Trimming took 5 bases from V and 0 from J, leaving 15 bases between them. This CDR3 spans 15 amino acids. This receptor was taken from a man between 60 and 75 years old with urothelial cancer. The chain uses TRBV5-8 and TRBJ2-7; TRBD1 is a possible D gene (6 bases). Sequenced material: PBMCs, taken around atezolizumab (anti-PD-L1) treatment. The CDR3 DNA reads as TGTGCCAGCAGGTCGAGGGGGACCATCTCCTACGAGCAGTACTTC. Its protein product is CASRSRGTISYEQYF.